Below, 7 T cell receptor beta chains from the same sample are listed, as sequenced in a study of identical twins. TCRdb used MiXCR to reprocess the 5' RACE reads, holding one entry per CDR3 protein. The data show 130,000 to 150,000 distinct CDR3 sequences, with roughly 3.3% seen just once and 7% to 10% held by the top ten. Sample: memory T cells sorted from blood. The receptors were gathered from a man between 18 and 29 years old in good health.

This clonotype was seen only a few times. V and J are TRBV28 and TRBJ2-7; D may be TRBD1 (5 bases). CDR3 length equals 12 residues. The germline V gene encodes CDR1 MDHEN and CDR2 SYDVKM. Trimming left V 6 bases short and J 4 bases short, with 10 bases between. The DNA for the CDR3 is TGTGCCAGCAGGGGCAGGGTGTACGAGCAGTACTTC. This codes for CASRGRVYEQYF.

This clonotype was detected ten times or more. This chain links TRBV5-1 with TRBJ2-7; 9 bases are shared with TRBD2. With 0 bases clipped from V and 6 bases from J, the junction kept 7 bases outside the gene matches. The germline gives CDR1 SGHRS, CDR2 YFSETQ. The CDR3 consists of 15 residues. CDR3: CASSLGAGGPREQYF. CDR3 nucleotides: TGCGCCAGCAGCTTGGGTGCGGGAGGGCCGCGCGAGCAGTACTTC.

This clonotype appeared many times. This chain connects TRBV6-2 or TRBV6-3 to TRBJ1-5; 8 bases line up with TRBD1. CDR3 size: 17 residues. V trimming: 6 bases; J trimming: 3 bases; junction bases outside the gene matches: 13. CDR1 and CDR2 from the germline V gene are MNHEY and SVGEGT. CDR3 DNA sequence: TGTGCCAGCAGCCCATCGCCGGACAGGGCCTTCAATCAGCCCCAGCATTTT. Encoded protein: CASSPSPDRAFNQPQHF.

This clonotype occurred many times. The V and J genes are TRBV3-1 and TRBJ2-1; no definite D call. V dropped 0 bases and J dropped 8 bases, with 5 bases sitting between them. The CDR3 contains 12 residues. Germline V gene lookup returns CDR1 LGHDT and CDR2 YNNKEL (reference sequence). The DNA for the CDR3 is TGTGCCAGCAGCCAAGACCGCTATGAGCAGTTCTTC. This translates into CASSQDRYEQFF.

This clonotype was seen many times. One base away lies a much larger clone, so this may be a sequencing read error. The gene calls are TRBV5-6 and TRBJ2-1, with 8 bases matching TRBD2. This CDR3 is built from 15 residues. The germline V gene encodes CDR1 SGHDT and CDR2 YYEEEE. V lost 4 bases and J lost 0; bases outside the gene matches: 3. The CDR3 nucleotides are TGTGCCAGCAGCCGGGGGGGGAGCTCCTACAATGAGCAGTTCTTC. It codes for CASSRGGSSYNEQFF.

This clonotype was seen at least ten times. This chain uses TRBV19 with TRBJ1-5, with D possibly matching TRBD1 (6 bases). Per the germline V gene, CDR1 is LNHDA and CDR2 is SQIVND (reference sequence). The CDR3 loop spans 14 amino acids. V was pared by 3 bases and J by 1 base, with 7 bases between. The CDR3 bases are TGTGCCAGTAGTATCCAGGGGAGCAATCAGCCCCAGCATTTT. It yields the protein CASSIQGSNQPQHF.

This clonotype was detected ten times or more. The genes are TRBV4-3 and TRBJ2-4; tentative D call: TRBD2 (5 bases). V lost 0 bases and J lost 0, with 9 bases in between. The CDR3 has 16 residues. CDR1 and CDR2 from the germline V gene are LGHNA and YSLEER. This CDR3 is CASSQERVGAKNIQYF. The CDR3 nucleotides are TGCGCCAGCAGCCAAGAGAGGGTTGGAGCCAAAAACATTCAGTACTTC.